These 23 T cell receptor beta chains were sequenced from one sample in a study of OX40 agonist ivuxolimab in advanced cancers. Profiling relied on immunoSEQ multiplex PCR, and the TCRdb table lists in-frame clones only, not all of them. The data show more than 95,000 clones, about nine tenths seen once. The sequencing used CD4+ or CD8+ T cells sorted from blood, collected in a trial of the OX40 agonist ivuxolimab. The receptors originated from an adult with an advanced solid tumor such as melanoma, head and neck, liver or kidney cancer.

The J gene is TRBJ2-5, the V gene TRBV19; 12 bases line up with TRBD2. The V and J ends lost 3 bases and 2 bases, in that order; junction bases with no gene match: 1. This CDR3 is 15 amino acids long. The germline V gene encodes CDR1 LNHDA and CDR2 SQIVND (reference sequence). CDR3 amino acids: CASSIGTSGQETQYF. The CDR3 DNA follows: TGTGCCAGTAGTATTGGGACTAGCGGGCAAGAGACCCAGTACTTC.

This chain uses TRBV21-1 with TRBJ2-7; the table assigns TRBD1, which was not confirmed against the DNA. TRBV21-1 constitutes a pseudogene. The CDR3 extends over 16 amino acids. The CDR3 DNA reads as TGTGCCAGCCCAAGGCCCCTCACAGCTTCTCGCTACGAGCAGTACTTC. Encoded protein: CASPRPLTASRYEQYF.

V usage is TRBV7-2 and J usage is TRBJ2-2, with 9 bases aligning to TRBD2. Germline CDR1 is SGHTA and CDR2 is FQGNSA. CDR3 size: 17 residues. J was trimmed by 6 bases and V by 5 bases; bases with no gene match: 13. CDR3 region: CASSPRAGTSKPGELFF. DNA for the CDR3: TGTGCCAGCAGCCCCAGAGCCGGGACTAGCAAGCCCGGGGAGCTGTTTTTT.

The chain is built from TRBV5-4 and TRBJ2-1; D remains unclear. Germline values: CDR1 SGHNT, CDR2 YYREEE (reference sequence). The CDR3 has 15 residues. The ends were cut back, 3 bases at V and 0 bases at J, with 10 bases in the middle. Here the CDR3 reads CASSSQASSYNEQFF. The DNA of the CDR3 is TGTGCCAGCAGCTCCCAAGCGAGCTCCTACAATGAGCAGTTCTTC.

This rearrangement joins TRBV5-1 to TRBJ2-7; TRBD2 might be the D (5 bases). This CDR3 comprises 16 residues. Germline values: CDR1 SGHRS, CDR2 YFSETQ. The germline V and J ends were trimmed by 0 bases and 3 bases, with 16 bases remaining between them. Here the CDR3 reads CASSLVGAEQFYEQYF. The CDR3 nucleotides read TGCGCCAGCAGCTTGGTCGGAGCGGAGCAATTCTACGAGCAGTACTTC.

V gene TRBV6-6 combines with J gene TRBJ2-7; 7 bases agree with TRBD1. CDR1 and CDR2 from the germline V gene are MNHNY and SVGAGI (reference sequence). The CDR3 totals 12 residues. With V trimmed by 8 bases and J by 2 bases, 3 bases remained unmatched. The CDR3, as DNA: TGTGCCAGCTCCGGGACAGCCTACGAGCAGTACTTC. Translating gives CASSGTAYEQYF.

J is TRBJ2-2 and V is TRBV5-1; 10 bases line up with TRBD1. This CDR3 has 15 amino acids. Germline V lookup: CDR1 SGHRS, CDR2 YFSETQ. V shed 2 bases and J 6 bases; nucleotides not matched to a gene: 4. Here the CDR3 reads CASSLAGTGAGELFF. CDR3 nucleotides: TGCGCCAGCAGCTTAGCCGGGACAGGGGCCGGGGAGCTGTTTTTT. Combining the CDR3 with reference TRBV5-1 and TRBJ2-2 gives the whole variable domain KAGVTQTPRYLIKTRGQQVTLSCSPISGHRSVSWYQQTPGQGLQFLFEYFSETQRNKGNFPGRFSGRQFSNSRSEMNVSTLELGDSALYLCASSLAGTGAGELFFGEGSRLTVL.

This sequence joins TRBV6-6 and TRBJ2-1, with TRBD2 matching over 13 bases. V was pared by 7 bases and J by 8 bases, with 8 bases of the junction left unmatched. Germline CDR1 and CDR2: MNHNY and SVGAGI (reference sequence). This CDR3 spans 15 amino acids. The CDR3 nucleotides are TGTGCCAGCACCGGAGGGACTAGCGGGATTGATGAGCAGTTCTTC. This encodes CASTGGTSGIDEQFF.

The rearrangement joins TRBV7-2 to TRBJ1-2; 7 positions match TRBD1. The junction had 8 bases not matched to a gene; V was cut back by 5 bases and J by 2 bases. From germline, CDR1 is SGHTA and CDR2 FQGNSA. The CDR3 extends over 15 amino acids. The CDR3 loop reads CASSVQGSLNYGYTF. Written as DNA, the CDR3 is TGTGCCAGCAGCGTACAGGGGAGCCTCAACTATGGCTACACCTTC.

CDR3 in amino acids: CASSLAPEGVHEQFF. Here the CDR3 DNA reads TGCGCCAGCAGCTTAGCACCGGAAGGTGTACATGAGCAGTTCTTC. The chain combines TRBV5-1 with TRBJ2-1; D unresolved. Germline lookup yields CDR1 SGHRS and CDR2 YFSETQ. The V and J ends lost 2 bases and 8 bases respectively, with 17 bases between them. This CDR3 is built from 15 residues.

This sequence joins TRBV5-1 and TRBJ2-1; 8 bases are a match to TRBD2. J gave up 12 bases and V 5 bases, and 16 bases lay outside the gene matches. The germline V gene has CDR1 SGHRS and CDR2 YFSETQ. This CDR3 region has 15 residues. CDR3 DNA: TGCGCCAGCAGATCTACTAGCGGAGCAGGGTCAGGGCAGTTCTTC. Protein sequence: CASRSTSGAGSGQFF. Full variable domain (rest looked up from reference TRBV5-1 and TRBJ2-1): KAGVTQTPRYLIKTRGQQVTLSCSPISGHRSVSWYQQTPGQGLQFLFEYFSETQRNKGNFPGRFSGRQFSNSRSEMNVSTLELGDSALYLCASRSTSGAGSGQFFGPGTRLTVL.

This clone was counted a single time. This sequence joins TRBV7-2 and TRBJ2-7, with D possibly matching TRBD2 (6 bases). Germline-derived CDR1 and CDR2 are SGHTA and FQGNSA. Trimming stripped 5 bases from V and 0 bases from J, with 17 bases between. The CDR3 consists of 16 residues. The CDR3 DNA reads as TGTGCCAGCAGCCCTCTCGGGCTAGCGATCTCCTACGAGCAGTACTTC. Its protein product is CASSPLGLAISYEQYF.

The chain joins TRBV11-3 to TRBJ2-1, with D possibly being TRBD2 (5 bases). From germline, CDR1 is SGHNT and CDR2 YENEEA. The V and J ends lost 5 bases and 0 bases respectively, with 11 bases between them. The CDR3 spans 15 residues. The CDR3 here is CASSPSLLSYNEQFF. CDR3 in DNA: TGTGCCAGCAGCCCTAGCCTCCTCTCCTACAATGAGCAGTTCTTC.

The CDR3 DNA sequence: TGTGCCAGCAGCTTAATCGGGGGGAGTAATTCACCCCTCCACTTT. It yields the protein CASSLIGGSNSPLHF. The V gene is TRBV7-3, the J gene TRBJ1-6; tentative D call: TRBD1 (5 bases). The V gene's germline CDR1 is SGHTA and CDR2 FQGTGA. Deletions cut 1 base from V and 6 bases from J, with 10 bases between. This CDR3 has 15 amino acids.

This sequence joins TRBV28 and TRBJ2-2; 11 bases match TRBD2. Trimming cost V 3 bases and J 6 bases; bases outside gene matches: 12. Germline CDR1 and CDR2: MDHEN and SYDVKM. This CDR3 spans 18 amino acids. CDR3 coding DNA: TGTGCCAGCAGTTTTACCTCGGGACTAGCGGATGGGGCCGGGGAGCTGTTTTTT. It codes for CASSFTSGLADGAGELFF.

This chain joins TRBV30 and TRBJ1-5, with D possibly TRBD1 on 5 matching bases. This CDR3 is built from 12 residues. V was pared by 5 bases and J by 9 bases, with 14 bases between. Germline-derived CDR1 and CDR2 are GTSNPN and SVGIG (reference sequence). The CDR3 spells CAWRGGGLPQHF. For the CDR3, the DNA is TGTGCCTGGCGTGGGGGGGGGTTGCCCCAGCATTTT.

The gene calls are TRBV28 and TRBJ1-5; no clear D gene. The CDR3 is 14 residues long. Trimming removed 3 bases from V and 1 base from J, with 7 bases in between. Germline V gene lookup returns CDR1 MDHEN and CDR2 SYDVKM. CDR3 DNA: TGTGCCAGCAGTTTCTTACCCAGCAATCAGCCCCAGCATTTT. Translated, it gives CASSFLPSNQPQHF.

CDR3 sequence reads: CASNRGGNTEAFF. The CDR3 coding sequence is TGTGCCAGCAACAGGGGCGGGAACACTGAAGCTTTCTTT. The chain couples TRBV19 to TRBJ1-1; 7 bases align to TRBD1. The CDR3 is made up of 13 amino acids. The germline V gene encodes CDR1 LNHDA and CDR2 SQIVND (reference sequence). V gave up 9 bases and J gave up 1 base; unmatched junction bases: 5. Drawing the rest from reference TRBV19 and TRBJ1-1, the complete variable domain is DGGITQSPKYLFRKEGQNVTLSCEQNLNHDAMYWYRQDPGQGLRLIYYSQIVNDFQKGDIAEGYSVSREKKESFPLTVTSAQKNPTAFYLCASNRGGNTEAFFGQGTRLTVV.

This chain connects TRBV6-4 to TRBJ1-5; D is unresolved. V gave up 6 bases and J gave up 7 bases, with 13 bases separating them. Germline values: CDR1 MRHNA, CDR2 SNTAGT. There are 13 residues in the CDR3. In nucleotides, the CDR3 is TGTGCCAGCAGCCCATCACCCCACCAGCCCCAGCATTTT. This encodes CASSPSPHQPQHF.

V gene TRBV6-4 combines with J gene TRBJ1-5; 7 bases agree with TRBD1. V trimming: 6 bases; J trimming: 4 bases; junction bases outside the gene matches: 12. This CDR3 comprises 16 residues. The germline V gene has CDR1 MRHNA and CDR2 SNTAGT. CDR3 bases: TGTGCCAGCAGGAAATGGGACAGTTTGCCTAATCAGCCCCAGCATTTT. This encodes CASRKWDSLPNQPQHF.

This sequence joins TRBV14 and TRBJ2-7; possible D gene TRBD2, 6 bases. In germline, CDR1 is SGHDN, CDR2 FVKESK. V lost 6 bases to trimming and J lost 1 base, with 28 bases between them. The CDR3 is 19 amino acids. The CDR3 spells CASSPTRKVGGTLSYEQYF. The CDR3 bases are TGTGCCAGCAGTCCAACCCGAAAGGTAGGCGGGACCTTATCCTACGAGCAGTACTTC.

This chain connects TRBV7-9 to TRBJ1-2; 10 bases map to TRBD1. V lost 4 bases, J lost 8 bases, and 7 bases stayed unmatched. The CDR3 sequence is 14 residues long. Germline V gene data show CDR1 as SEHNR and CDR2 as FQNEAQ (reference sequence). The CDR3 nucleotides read TGTGCCAGCAGCTCTGCAGGGACAGGGGACGGCTACACCTTC. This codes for CASSSAGTGDGYTF. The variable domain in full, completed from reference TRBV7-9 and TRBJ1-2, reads DTGVSQNPRHKITKRGQNVTFRCDPISEHNRLYWYRQTLGQGPEFLTYFQNEAQLEKSRLLSDRFSAERPKGSFSTLEIQRTEQGDSAMYLCASSSAGTGDGYTFGSGTRLTVV.

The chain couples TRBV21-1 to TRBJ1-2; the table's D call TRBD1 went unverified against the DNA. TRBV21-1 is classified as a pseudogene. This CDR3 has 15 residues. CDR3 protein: CASSLDRSSLYGYTF. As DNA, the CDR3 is TGTGCCAGCAGCCTAGACAGGAGCTCTCTCTATGGCTACACCTTC.